This T cell receptor beta chain was captured in a study of immune characterization of retroperitoneal liposarcoma. TCRdb reprocessed the PCR reads with MiXCR, giving one entry per CDR3 protein. This sample has about 19,000 distinct CDR3 sequences, with 37% found just once. This clonotype appeared a few times. The clonotype originates from a male donor with retroperitoneal liposarcoma. Sequenced input: blood.

CDR3 bases: TGTGCCAGCAGTTCCGAGACCCAGTACTTC. Translation gives CASSSETQYF. This chain links TRBV6-6 with TRBJ2-5; D is undetermined. Per the germline V gene, CDR1 is MNHNY and CDR2 is SVGAGI (reference sequence). This CDR3 contains 10 residues. V was pared by 4 bases and J by 5 bases, with 2 bases between.